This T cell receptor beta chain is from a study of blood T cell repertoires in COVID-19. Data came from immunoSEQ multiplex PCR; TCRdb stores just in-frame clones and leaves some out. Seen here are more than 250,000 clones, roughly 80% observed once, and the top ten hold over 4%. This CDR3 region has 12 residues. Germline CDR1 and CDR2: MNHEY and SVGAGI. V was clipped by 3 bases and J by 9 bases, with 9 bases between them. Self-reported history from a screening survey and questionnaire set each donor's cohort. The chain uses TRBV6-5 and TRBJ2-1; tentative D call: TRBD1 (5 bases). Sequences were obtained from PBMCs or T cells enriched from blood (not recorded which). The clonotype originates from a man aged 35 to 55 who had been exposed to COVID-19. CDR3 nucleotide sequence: TGTGCCAGCAGTTATGGACAAAGTGAGCAGTTCTTC. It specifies CASSYGQSEQFF.